Shown below are 23 T cell receptor beta chains from a single sample sequenced in a study of post-analysis software for immune sequencing data. Points from the study as a whole: TRBV5-6, TRBV5-1 and TRBV20-1 were among five TRBV segments more frequent in patients than controls.

Libraries were made from TCR beta cDNA, and they carried unique molecular identifiers. TCRdb used MiXCR to reprocess the PCR reads, holding one entry per CDR3 protein. Here the sample spans 750,000 to 950,000 distinct CDR3 sequences, 53% being singletons. Their antigen targets remain unknown. Sequencing used blood. The origin of the receptors is a girl aged 10 to 17 with multiple sclerosis.

Note on this clonotype: An end of the junction does not agree with germline; a read error may underlie this. The chain recombines TRBV29-1 with TRBJ2-7; perhaps TRBD1 as D (5 bases). Germline-derived CDR1 and CDR2 are SQVTM and ANQGSEA. The CDR3 runs 12 residues. The CDR3 coding sequence is TGCAGCGTCGAAGGGAACAGGTACGAGCAGTACTTC. Its translation is CSVEGNRYEQYF.

This clonotype was counted between two and nine times. The DNA for the CDR3 is TGCGCCAGCCGGGACAGCAGCTCCTACGAGCAGTACTTC. It codes for CASRDSSSYEQYF. The chain is built from TRBV5-1 and TRBJ2-7; 7 positions match TRBD1. The germline V gene encodes CDR1 SGHRS and CDR2 YFSETQ. This CDR3 contains 13 residues. J lost 0 bases, V lost 7 bases, and 4 bases had no gene match. The whole variable domain, filled in from reference TRBV5-1 and TRBJ2-7, reads KAGVTQTPRYLIKTRGQQVTLSCSPISGHRSVSWYQQTPGQGLQFLFEYFSETQRNKGNFPGRFSGRQFSNSRSEMNVSTLELGDSALYLCASRDSSSYEQYFGPGTRLTVT.

J is TRBJ2-1 and V is TRBV14, with D hard to call. Germline loops: CDR1 SGHDN, CDR2 FVKESK. The length of the CDR3 is 13 residues. V was shortened by 0 bases and J by 6 bases, with 6 bases between the two germline ends. The CDR3 DNA sequence: TGTGCCAGCAGCCAAGAATCTGGCAATGAGCAGTTCTTC. It is translated as CASSQESGNEQFF.

CDR3 loop: CSAGGREPPYEQYF. The CDR3 DNA follows: TGCAGCGCCGGGGGGCGGGAGCCCCCCTACGAGCAGTACTTC. V is TRBV29-1 and J is TRBJ2-7; tentative D call: TRBD2 (7 bases). Trimming removed 7 bases at V and 2 bases at J, with 18 bases between. Per germline, CDR1 SQVTM and CDR2 ANQGSEA. The CDR3 spans 14 residues.

The chain joins TRBV12-3 or TRBV12-4 to TRBJ2-1, with a possible D match to TRBD2 (6 bases). Trimming stripped 6 bases from V and 2 bases from J, with 14 bases between. The CDR3 has 15 amino acids. Written as DNA, the CDR3 is TGTGCCAGCAGCCGTAGCGGACTAACCTACAATGAGCAGTTCTTC. Translated: CASSRSGLTYNEQFF.

The rearrangement uses TRBV29-1 and TRBJ1-2; 7 bases match TRBD1. After removal of 2 bases from V and 6 bases from J, the junction contained 0 bases not matched to a gene. From germline, CDR1 is SQVTM and CDR2 ANQGSEA. This CDR3 contains 11 residues. CDR3 DNA sequence: TGCAGCGTTGAAACAGGGGATGGCTACACCTTC. It yields the protein CSVETGDGYTF.

The chain's CDR3 is CSAPKTGQNYEQYF. The CDR3 region has the DNA TGCAGTGCTCCCAAAACAGGGCAAAACTACGAGCAGTACTTC. The chain employs TRBV20-1 and TRBJ2-7, with D possibly matching TRBD1 (6 bases). Germline V gene data show CDR1 as DFQATT and CDR2 as SNEGSKA (reference sequence). The CDR3 loop spans 14 amino acids. The ends were cut back, 5 bases at V and 3 bases at J, with 17 bases in the middle.

The chain has TRBV5-1 and TRBJ1-1; TRBD1 aligns across 10 bases. The V gene end was trimmed by 0 bases and the J gene end by 0 bases; junction bases not matched to a gene: 5. The CDR3 is 17 amino acids. Germline CDR1 reads SGHRS; CDR2 reads YFSETQ. CDR3 in amino acids: CASSLGGQGFLNTEAFF. The CDR3 coding sequence is TGCGCCAGCAGCTTGGGGGGACAGGGGTTCTTGAACACTGAAGCTTTCTTT.

In this sample, this clonotype turned up once. The J gene is TRBJ2-3, the V gene TRBV5-1, with D possibly TRBD1 on 5 matching bases. The germline CDR1 and CDR2 sequences are SGHRS and YFSETQ. V lost 5 bases and J 6 bases, leaving 16 bases between the germline ends. This CDR3 is 14 amino acids long. The chain's CDR3 is CASSSNRPPDTQYF. In DNA form, the CDR3 reads TGCGCCAGCAGTTCAAACAGGCCCCCGGATACGCAGTATTTT.

V and J are TRBV7-9 and TRBJ2-7; 7 bases are a match to TRBD1. Germline loops: CDR1 SEHNR, CDR2 FQNEAQ (reference sequence). With 5 bases clipped from V and 7 bases from J, the junction kept 14 bases outside the gene matches. CDR3 length equals 15 residues. The CDR3 DNA sequence: TGTGCCAGCAGCGGGACACAGGGGCCGCGCTGGGAGCAGTACTTC. Amino acids: CASSGTQGPRWEQYF.

The gene calls are TRBV11-2 and TRBJ2-3; 7 bases map to TRBD2. The CDR3 totals 15 residues. Germline-derived CDR1 and CDR2 are SGHAT and FQNNGV. The junction had 5 bases not matched to a gene; V was cut back by 1 base and J by 4 bases. DNA of the CDR3: TGTGCCAGCAGCTTAGCTAGCGGAGGGCCAGATACGCAGTATTTT. Encoded protein: CASSLASGGPDTQYF.

This chain connects TRBV29-1 to TRBJ2-6; D is possibly TRBD2 (5 bases). Germline V lookup: CDR1 SQVTM, CDR2 ANQGSEA. The CDR3 spans 14 residues. Trimming took 7 bases from V and 4 from J, leaving 14 bases between them. The CDR3 sequence: CSAGGLGGANVLTF. CDR3 DNA: TGCAGCGCCGGCGGGCTCGGGGGGGCCAACGTCCTGACTTTC.

This chain joins TRBV29-1 and TRBJ1-1; D is undetermined. The V gene's germline CDR1 is SQVTM and CDR2 ANQGSEA. The CDR3 is 10 residues long. Trimming took off 5 bases at V and 3 bases at J, with 4 bases between the two ends. The chain's CDR3 is CSVLDTEAFF. CDR3 DNA: TGCAGCGTTCTGGACACTGAAGCTTTCTTT.

The genes are TRBV4-2 and TRBJ1-5; D possibly corresponds to TRBD1 (6 bases). CDR3 length: 17 residues. Deletions cut 1 base from V and 2 bases from J, with 15 bases between. CDR1 is LGHNA and CDR2 is YNFKEQ in the germline V gene. The CDR3 nucleotides are TGTGCCAGCAGCCAAGTCGGGAACAGGGATGGCAATCAGCCCCAGCATTTT. Translation gives CASSQVGNRDGNQPQHF.

This chain connects TRBV6-4 to TRBJ1-2; D is ambiguous. This CDR3 has 12 residues. Germline V CDR1 and CDR2: MRHNA, SNTAGT. V dropped 11 bases and J dropped 0 bases, with 10 bases sitting between them. The CDR3 region is CAAGDANYGYTF. In DNA form, the CDR3 reads TGTGCCGCGGGAGACGCTAACTATGGCTACACCTTC.

This clonotype was counted between two and nine times. The chain has TRBV5-1 and TRBJ2-1; D possibly matches TRBD1 or TRBD2 (5 bases each). This CDR3 is built from 14 residues. Deletions cut 4 bases from V and 7 bases from J, with 15 bases between. Germline lookup yields CDR1 SGHRS and CDR2 YFSETQ. CDR3 sequence: CASSTPGQGNEQFF. In nucleotides, the CDR3 is TGCGCCAGCAGCACTCCGGGGCAAGGGAATGAGCAGTTCTTC.

The chain uses TRBV27 and TRBJ2-6; no clear D. CDR1 is MNHEY, CDR2 SMNVEV, per germline (reference sequence). V lost 4 bases, J lost 0 bases, and 13 bases lay in between. This CDR3 region has 17 residues. The DNA for the CDR3 is TGTGCCAGCAGTTCACTTCCAACAAGCTCTGGGGCCAACGTCCTGACTTTC. Protein sequence: CASSSLPTSSGANVLTF.

The CDR3 reads CASSAGLGALRETQYF. CDR3 DNA sequence: TGCGCCAGCAGCGCGGGGTTGGGGGCCCTGAGAGAGACCCAGTACTTC. The chain has TRBV5-1 and TRBJ2-5; D is possibly TRBD1 or TRBD2 (6 bases each). Trimming pared 4 bases from V and 4 bases from J, leaving 20 bases between. There are 16 residues in the CDR3. Germline V gene data show CDR1 as SGHRS and CDR2 as YFSETQ.

J is TRBJ2-3 and V is TRBV7-9, with D perhaps TRBD1 (5 bases). Germline lookup yields CDR1 SEHNR and CDR2 FQNEAQ (reference sequence). This CDR3 spans 14 amino acids. V was shortened by 10 bases and J by 0 bases, with 14 bases between the two germline ends. The CDR3 nucleotides read TGTGCCACCAAAGGGGCGCTGAGCACAGATACGCAGTATTTT. Protein product: CATKGALSTDTQYF. The full variable domain, rest sourced from reference TRBV7-9 and TRBJ2-3, is DTGVSQNPRHKITKRGQNVTFRCDPISEHNRLYWYRQTLGQGPEFLTYFQNEAQLEKSRLLSDRFSAERPKGSFSTLEIQRTEQGDSAMYLCATKGALSTDTQYFGPGTRLTVL.

The rearrangement links TRBV2 to TRBJ2-3, with 7 nucleotides matching TRBD1. The V gene end was trimmed by 5 bases and the J gene end by 5 bases; junction bases not matched to a gene: 7. This CDR3 has 14 amino acids. Germline V lookup: CDR1 SNHLY, CDR2 FYNNEI. The CDR3 loop is CASSKTGRQDTQYF. DNA for the CDR3: TGTGCCAGCAGTAAGACAGGGCGTCAAGATACGCAGTATTTT.

The genes are TRBV3-1 and TRBJ1-2, with D perhaps TRBD1 (5 bases). Trimming took 1 base from V and 8 from J, leaving 8 bases between them. The CDR3 sequence is 12 residues long. Looked up from germline, CDR1 is LGHDT and CDR2 is YNNKEL (reference sequence). The CDR3 region has the DNA TGTGCCAGCAGCCAAGGGGGACGGGGCTACACCTTC. Protein product: CASSQGGRGYTF.

There are a few counts of this clonotype. The V call is TRBV5-6, the J call TRBJ2-5; TRBD2 agrees at 7 bases. Germline lookup yields CDR1 SGHDT and CDR2 YYEEEE. The CDR3 spans 13 residues. Trimming took 3 bases from V and 13 from J; bases not matched to a gene: 12. CDR3 region: CASSSTGLVPRYF. CDR3 nucleotides: TGTGCCAGCAGCTCCACAGGACTAGTCCCAAGGTACTTC.

The J gene is TRBJ1-1, the V gene TRBV10-2; no firm D call. Trimming took 8 bases from V and 0 from J, leaving 16 bases between them. The CDR3 contains 15 residues. The germline CDR1 and CDR2 sequences are WSHSY and SAAADI. The CDR3 loop reads CASQEADRMNTEAFF. For the CDR3, the DNA is TGCGCCAGCCAGGAGGCGGACCGCATGAACACTGAAGCTTTCTTT.